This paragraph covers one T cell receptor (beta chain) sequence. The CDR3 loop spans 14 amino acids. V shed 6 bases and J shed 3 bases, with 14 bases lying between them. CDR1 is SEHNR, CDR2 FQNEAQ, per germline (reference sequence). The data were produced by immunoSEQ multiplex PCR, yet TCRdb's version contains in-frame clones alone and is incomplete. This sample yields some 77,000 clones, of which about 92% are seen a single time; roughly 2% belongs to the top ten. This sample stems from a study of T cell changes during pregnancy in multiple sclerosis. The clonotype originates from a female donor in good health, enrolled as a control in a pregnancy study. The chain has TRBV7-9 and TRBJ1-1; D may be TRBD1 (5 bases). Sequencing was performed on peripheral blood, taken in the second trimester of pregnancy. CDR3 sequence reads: CASSFSRVDTEAFF. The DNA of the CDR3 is TGTGCCAGCAGTTTCAGCAGGGTCGACACTGAAGCTTTCTTT.